These 17 T cell receptor beta chains share one sample of origin, sequenced in a study of T cells expressing NK-cell markers. TCRdb reprocessed the 5' RACE reads, keeping one entry per CDR3 protein, no DNA. Here the sample table reports 500,000 or so distinct CDR3 sequences. The sample comprised blood T cells: a sorted CD56 or NKG2C T cell subset, CD4+ or CD8+ T cells, or bulk PBMC T cells (not recorded which). Source of these receptors: a man aged 18 to 29 in good health.

This chain links TRBV6-6 with TRBJ1-1; TCRdb designates TRBD1, a call that cannot be tested without DNA. This CDR3 contains 16 residues. Germline V gene lookup returns CDR1 MNHNY and CDR2 SVGAGI (reference sequence). The CDR3 reads CASSARTGVMNTEAFF.

The V and J genes are TRBV7-2 and TRBJ2-2; TCRdb designates TRBD1, a call that cannot be tested without DNA. The germline CDR1 and CDR2 sequences are SGHTA and FQGNSA. The CDR3 covers 15 residues. The CDR3 region is CARISGSGRTGELFF.

The chain couples TRBV10-3 to TRBJ2-7; TCRdb returns TRBD1, unconfirmable since there is no DNA. The CDR3 contains 11 residues. Germline values: CDR1 ENHRY, CDR2 SYGVKD. The CDR3 sequence is CAISRQSEQYF.

The V call is TRBV9, the J call TRBJ2-7; no DNA is available, so the TRBD2 call from TCRdb remains unchecked. Per the germline V gene, CDR1 is SGDLS and CDR2 is YYNGEE. This CDR3 region has 15 residues. The CDR3 loop reads CASSARGTGGWRQYF.

The rearrangement joins TRBV10-3 to TRBJ2-2; TCRdb lists TRBD2, though no DNA is available to test this call. This CDR3 spans 19 amino acids. Germline loops: CDR1 ENHRY, CDR2 SYGVKD. CDR3: CAISEWSTSGTLEAGELFF.

V is TRBV30 and J is TRBJ2-1. Germline assignment: CDR1 GTSNPN and CDR2 SVGIG (reference sequence). The length of the CDR3 is 14 residues. CDR3 region: CAWSVGSAYNEQFF.

The chain recombines TRBV25-1 with TRBJ2-1; TCRdb outputs TRBD1, but without DNA this stays unchecked. The CDR3 covers 14 residues. Looked up from germline, CDR1 is MGHDK and CDR2 is SYGVNS. This chain's CDR3 is CASSEYGEGDEQFF.

This chain joins TRBV5-1 and TRBJ2-1; TCRdb selects TRBD2, and the lack of DNA leaves this call unchecked. Germline-derived CDR1 and CDR2 are SGHRS and YFSETQ. The CDR3 has 16 amino acids. CDR3 residues: CASSSSSTHSYNEQFF.

The CDR3 spells CASSLGREGHQFF. The rearrangement uses TRBV11-2 and TRBJ2-1; TCRdb names TRBD2, which stays unverified in the absence of DNA. Germline V gene data show CDR1 as SGHAT and CDR2 as FQNNGV. The CDR3 contains 13 residues.

V gene TRBV10-3 combines with J gene TRBJ1-4. Per germline, CDR1 ENHRY and CDR2 SYGVKD. The CDR3 is 16 residues long. Here the CDR3 reads CAISDPGRARSEKLFF.

The CDR3 loop is CSARGGTAYEFF. The V and J genes are TRBV20-1 and TRBJ2-1; the TCRdb call, TRBD2, lacks DNA for checking. CDR1 is DFQATT, CDR2 SNEGSKA, per germline (reference sequence). There are 12 residues in the CDR3.

The chain has TRBV3-1 and TRBJ1-2. Germline CDR1 LGHDT, CDR2 YNNKEL (reference sequence). This CDR3 is 12 amino acids long. The CDR3 loop is CASSQPAAGYTF.

V is TRBV27 and J is TRBJ2-1. The CDR3 contains 15 residues. Germline V CDR1 and CDR2: MNHEY, SMNVEV (reference sequence). The CDR3 is CASSLTGPPYNEQFF.

V usage is TRBV9 and J usage is TRBJ2-7; TCRdb's D gene call, TRBD1, goes unchecked for lack of DNA. The CDR3 covers 14 residues. Germline V lookup: CDR1 SGDLS, CDR2 YYNGEE. CDR3: CASSPRDGSYEQYF.

This sequence joins TRBV30 and TRBJ2-1. CDR1 and CDR2 from the germline V gene are GTSNPN and SVGIG (reference sequence). This CDR3 comprises 13 residues. CDR3 amino acids: CAWMSQDYNEQFF.

The rearrangement uses TRBV6-5 and TRBJ1-1. This CDR3 spans 16 amino acids. Germline values: CDR1 MNHEY, CDR2 SVGAGI. This chain's CDR3 is CASSYEFWTLNTEAFF.

The chain combines TRBV7-9 with TRBJ2-1; with no DNA, the TCRdb D assignment of TRBD1 cannot be verified. The CDR3 is made up of 13 amino acids. Germline V gene lookup returns CDR1 SEHNR and CDR2 FQNEAQ (reference sequence). CDR3 in amino acids: CASSLALPGEQFF.